Included here is one T cell receptor (beta chain) sequence, with context. The sample is drawn from a study of blood T cell repertoires in COVID-19. Clones were sequenced by immunoSEQ multiplex PCR, and TCRdb holds only the in-frame ones, with some missing. Of fewer than 300,000 clones listed, approximately 90% were seen once; the top ten hold 1.1%. CDR3 size: 11 residues. Per germline, CDR1 SGHRS and CDR2 YFSETQ. The V end lost 1 base, the J end lost 4 bases, and 2 bases lay between the germline ends. The material sequenced was PBMCs or T cells enriched from blood (not recorded which). The TCR sequence derives from a woman in her thirties who had recovered from COVID-19. V usage is TRBV5-1 and J usage is TRBJ2-5, with D hard to call. In nucleotides, the CDR3 is TGCGCCAGCAGCTTGCGAGAGACCCAGTACTTC. This encodes CASSLRETQYF.